Listed here are 23 T cell receptor beta chains from one sample, sequenced in a study of CD8 T cells in ankylosing spondylitis. TCRdb itself ran the 5' RACE reads through MiXCR, one entry per CDR3 protein. Of 150,000 to 200,000 distinct CDR3 sequences in the sample, approximately 13% were seen once. Sample: blood, either unsorted or a sorted T cell fraction (not recorded which). These receptor sequences come from a female donor with ankylosing spondylitis or in good health (not recorded which).

This rearrangement joins TRBV6-2 or TRBV6-3 to TRBJ2-1; 7 positions agree with TRBD1. This CDR3 spans 14 amino acids. Germline CDR1 MNHEY, CDR2 SVGEGT. The V gene end was trimmed by 2 bases and the J gene end by 4 bases; junction bases not matched to a gene: 2. The CDR3 is CASSYGGQYNEQFF. The DNA for the CDR3 is TGTGCCAGCAGTTACGGGGGACAGTACAATGAGCAGTTCTTC.

There are many counts of this clonotype. The chain links TRBV7-3 to TRBJ2-1; 13 bases map to TRBD2. Trimming at V came to 3 bases and at J to 6 bases, leaving 2 bases not matched to a gene. The CDR3 totals 15 residues. Germline loops: CDR1 SGHTA, CDR2 FQGTGA. In DNA form, the CDR3 reads TGTGCCAGCAGCTTGACTAGCGGGAGGCTCAATGAGCAGTTCTTC. Protein sequence: CASSLTSGRLNEQFF.

This clonotype has ten or more counts. The V gene is TRBV5-1, the J gene TRBJ2-5, with D possibly TRBD1 on 5 matching bases. There are 15 residues in the CDR3. Germline CDR1 reads SGHRS; CDR2 reads YFSETQ. Trimming removed 3 bases from V and 5 bases from J, with 17 bases in between. The CDR3, as DNA: TGCGCCAGCAGCTACGATTCTGGGGCGTCCGAGACCCAGTACTTC. Translating gives CASSYDSGASETQYF.

This clonotype appeared many times. This chain connects TRBV7-2 to TRBJ1-4, with no clear D. Trimming pared 3 bases from V and 3 bases from J, leaving 11 bases between. There are 15 residues in the CDR3. Germline loops: CDR1 SGHTA, CDR2 FQGNSA. CDR3: CASSFVELPNEKLFF. CDR3 sequence (DNA): TGTGCCAGCAGCTTTGTTGAGCTACCTAATGAAAAACTGTTTTTT.

This clonotype has just a few counts. The rearrangement uses TRBV30 and TRBJ1-1, with D uncertain. Germline V gene sequence: CDR1 GTSNPN, CDR2 SVGIG (reference sequence). This CDR3 is 14 amino acids long. V was shortened by 0 bases and J by 1 base, with 9 bases between the two germline ends. The CDR3: CAWSVGRGNTEAFF. The CDR3 nucleotides read TGTGCCTGGAGTGTAGGGCGGGGGAACACTGAAGCTTTCTTT.

To note about this clonotype: With a much larger clone just one base away, this may be a read error. This sequence joins TRBV20-1 and TRBJ2-1; TRBD2 aligns across 7 bases. The CDR3 loop spans 15 amino acids. CDR1 DFQATT and CDR2 SNEGSKA come from the germline V gene (reference sequence). In nucleotides, the CDR3 is TGCTGTGCTAAGCGGGACCGATCTATCTACAATGAGCAGTTCTTC. Translation: CCAKRDRSIYNEQFF.

The CDR3 loop is CASHSGGNHYNEQFF. The CDR3 DNA follows: TGTGCCAGCCACTCGGGAGGAAACCATTACAATGAGCAGTTCTTC. The J gene is TRBJ2-1, the V gene TRBV28, with 7 bases matching TRBD2. The length of the CDR3 is 15 residues. The J segment lost 4 bases and the V segment lost 8 bases, leaving 11 bases of the junction unmatched. CDR1 is MDHEN, CDR2 SYDVKM, per germline. Drawing the rest from reference TRBV28 and TRBJ2-1, the complete variable domain is DVKVTQSSRYLVKRTGEKVFLECVQDMDHENMFWYRQDPGLGLRLIYFSYDVKMKEKGDIPEGYSVSREKKERFSLILESASTNQTSMYLCASHSGGNHYNEQFFGPGTRLTVL.

This clonotype was picked up one time. This chain connects TRBV7-6 to TRBJ2-3; 8 bases fit TRBD1. V shed 7 bases and J 3 bases; nucleotides not matched to a gene: 6. The CDR3 is 14 amino acids. Germline assignment: CDR1 SGHVS and CDR2 FNYEAQ. The CDR3 coding sequence is TGTGCCAGCAACCGACAGGGGAGGACAGATACGCAGTATTTT. As protein: CASNRQGRTDTQYF. Full variable domain (outside the CDR3, taken from reference TRBV7-6 and TRBJ2-3): GAGVSQSPRYKVTKRGQDVALRCDPISGHVSLYWYRQALGQGPEFLTYFNYEAQQDKSGLPNDRFSAERPEGSISTLTIQRTEQRDSAMYRCASNRQGRTDTQYFGPGTRLTVL.

This clonotype was counted many times. The V and J genes are TRBV20-1 and TRBJ2-7; no clear D. Germline assignment: CDR1 DFQATT and CDR2 SNEGSKA (reference sequence). The CDR3 sequence is 13 residues long. Deletions cut 5 bases from V and 0 bases from J, with 11 bases between. The CDR3 sequence: CSASSRSSYEQYF. The CDR3 DNA sequence: TGCAGTGCTTCCTCGAGGAGCTCCTACGAGCAGTACTTC.

V is TRBV20-1 and J is TRBJ2-1; D is unresolved. V dropped 6 bases and J dropped 0 bases, with 12 bases sitting between them. Germline-derived CDR1 and CDR2 are DFQATT and SNEGSKA (reference sequence). This CDR3 comprises 14 residues. For the CDR3, the DNA is TGCAGTGCAAAGACCCCTAGCTCCTACAATGAGCAGTTCTTC. This gives the protein CSAKTPSSYNEQFF.

Many counts were recorded for this clonotype. V and J are TRBV21-1 and TRBJ2-3. TRBV21-1 is a pseudogene locus. The CDR3 contains 11 residues. This CDR3 reads CASCTGDTQYF. The CDR3 DNA reads TGTGCCAGCTGCACGGGAGATACGCAGTATTTT.

The J gene is TRBJ2-4, the V gene TRBV7-2; D gene unclear. V lost 2 bases to trimming and J lost 0 bases, with 14 bases between them. This CDR3 comprises 17 residues. Germline CDR1 is SGHTA and CDR2 is FQGNSA. The CDR3 is CASSLQWEGIAKNIQYF. The CDR3 DNA follows: TGTGCCAGCAGCTTACAATGGGAAGGTATAGCCAAAAACATTCAGTACTTC. The entire variable domain, with the rest obtained from reference TRBV7-2 and TRBJ2-4, is as follows: GAGVSQSPSNKVTEKGKDVELRCDPISGHTALYWYRQSLGQGLEFLIYFQGNSAPDKSGLPSDRFSAERTGGSVSTLTIQRTQQEDSAVYLCASSLQWEGIAKNIQYFGAGTRLSVL.

This clonotype was observed a handful of times. The V gene is TRBV12-3 or TRBV12-4, the J gene TRBJ2-5, with D hard to call. Trimming cost V 3 bases and J 4 bases, with 15 bases left between them. There are 15 residues in the CDR3. Here the CDR3 DNA reads TGTGCCAGCAGTTTCCGGGTGTCATGGGGAGAGACCCAGTACTTC. Protein sequence: CASSFRVSWGETQYF.

This clonotype was counted many times. The chain links TRBV5-1 to TRBJ2-7, with 12 nucleotides matching TRBD2. The CDR3 loop spans 16 amino acids. The trim removed 1 base at V and 4 bases at J, leaving 6 bases unmatched. The germline V gene encodes CDR1 SGHRS and CDR2 YFSETQ. This CDR3 reads CASSLTSGRTPYEQYF. DNA of the CDR3: TGCGCCAGCAGCTTGACTAGCGGGAGGACCCCGTACGAGCAGTACTTC.

The table lists this clonotype with many counts. The chain combines TRBV4-2 with TRBJ2-3, with TRBD2 matching over 9 bases. Germline V gene data show CDR1 as LGHNA and CDR2 as YNFKEQ. The CDR3 is 16 amino acids. J was trimmed by 6 bases and V by 4 bases; bases with no gene match: 11. CDR3 region: CASSPRLAGDTDTQYF. For the CDR3, the DNA is TGTGCCAGCAGCCCCAGATTAGCGGGAGATACGGATACGCAGTATTTT.

The sample holds many counts of this clonotype. This rearrangement joins TRBV29-1 to TRBJ2-1; D assignment may be TRBD1 or TRBD2 (5 bases each). The CDR3 length is 13 residues. Germline loops: CDR1 SQVTM, CDR2 ANQGSEA. Trimming took off 2 bases at V and 7 bases at J, with 12 bases between the two ends. The CDR3 nucleotides read TGCAGCGTTGAACCCGGGACGACTAATGAGCAGTTCTTC. Amino acid sequence: CSVEPGTTNEQFF.

This clonotype was detected ten times or more. The gene calls are TRBV6-5 and TRBJ2-5; TRBD2 might be the D (5 bases). CDR1 MNHEY and CDR2 SVGAGI come from the germline V gene. The CDR3 runs to 15 residues. V shed 0 bases and J shed 2 bases, with 10 bases lying between them. The CDR3 spells CASSYSRLLQETQYF. CDR3 in DNA: TGTGCCAGCAGTTACTCGAGACTACTGCAAGAGACCCAGTACTTC.

The chain has TRBV7-2 and TRBJ2-7; TRBD2 agrees at 7 bases. The CDR3 length is 15 residues. CDR1 and CDR2 from the germline V gene are SGHTA and FQGNSA. V shed 0 bases, J shed 7 bases, and the junction held 9 bases outside the gene matches. CDR3 loop: CASSLAGGPSGEQYF. The CDR3 DNA follows: TGTGCCAGCAGCTTAGCGGGAGGGCCTTCTGGAGAGCAGTACTTC.

This clonotype came up many times. This chain joins TRBV20-1 and TRBJ2-7; 8 positions match TRBD2. J lost 2 bases, V lost 5 bases, and 8 bases had no gene match. The V gene's germline CDR1 is DFQATT and CDR2 SNEGSKA (reference sequence). The CDR3 is 14 residues long. The CDR3 here is CSAPGRAGTYEQYF. The CDR3 DNA follows: TGCAGTGCTCCCGGGAGGGCCGGGACCTACGAGCAGTACTTC.

The chain is built from TRBV11-2 and TRBJ2-1; 10 bases line up with TRBD1. CDR1 SGHAT and CDR2 FQNNGV come from the germline V gene. The length of the CDR3 is 19 residues. J lost 4 bases, V lost 2 bases, and 14 bases had no gene match. The CDR3 reads CASSLRPTGGVGGYNEQFF. The CDR3 DNA reads TGTGCCAGCAGCTTACGACCGACAGGGGGCGTCGGGGGATACAATGAGCAGTTCTTC. Full variable domain (outside the CDR3, taken from reference TRBV11-2 and TRBJ2-1): EAGVAQSPRYKIIEKRQSVAFWCNPISGHATLYWYQQILGQGPKLLIQFQNNGVVDDSQLPKDRFSAERLKGVDSTLKIQPAKLEDSAVYLCASSLRPTGGVGGYNEQFFGPGTRLTVL.

V and J are TRBV20-1 and TRBJ1-4; no reliable D call. With 5 bases removed from V and 5 bases from J, the gap between germline ends came to 12 bases. CDR1 is DFQATT, CDR2 SNEGSKA, per germline (reference sequence). This CDR3 has 13 residues. This chain's CDR3 is CSAPNPGNEKLFF. As DNA, the CDR3 is TGCAGTGCTCCGAACCCTGGGAATGAAAAACTGTTTTTT.

This clonotype was picked up a small number of times. This CDR3 reads CASSQAWERFYNEQFF. In DNA, the CDR3 is TGTGCCAGCAGCCAAGCTTGGGAGCGGTTCTACAATGAGCAGTTCTTC. The rearrangement joins TRBV4-2 to TRBJ2-1; weak D call: TRBD2 (5 bases). The CDR3 is 16 residues long. CDR1 LGHNA and CDR2 YNFKEQ come from the germline V gene. The V end was cut by 1 base, the J end by 3 bases, with 13 bases between.

This clonotype came up many times. The chain combines TRBV28 with TRBJ1-5; 12 nucleotides match TRBD1. CDR1 is MDHEN and CDR2 is SYDVKM in the germline V gene. J lost 6 bases, V lost 3 bases, and 3 bases had no gene match. CDR3 length: 15 amino acids. This chain's CDR3 is CASSLGDRGLQPQHF. In DNA, the CDR3 is TGTGCCAGCAGTTTGGGGGACAGGGGGCTTCAGCCCCAGCATTTT.